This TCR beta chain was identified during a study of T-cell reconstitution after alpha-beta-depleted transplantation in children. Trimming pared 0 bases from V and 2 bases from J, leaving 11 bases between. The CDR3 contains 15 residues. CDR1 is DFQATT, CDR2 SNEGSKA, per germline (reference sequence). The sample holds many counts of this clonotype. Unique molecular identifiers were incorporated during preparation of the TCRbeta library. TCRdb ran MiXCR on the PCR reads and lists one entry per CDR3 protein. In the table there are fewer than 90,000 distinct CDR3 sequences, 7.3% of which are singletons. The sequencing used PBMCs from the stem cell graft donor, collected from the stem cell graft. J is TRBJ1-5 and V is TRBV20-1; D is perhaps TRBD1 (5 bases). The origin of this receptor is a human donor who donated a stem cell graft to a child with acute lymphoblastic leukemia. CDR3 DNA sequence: TGCAGTGCTAGAGATCGGGGCGGGCGCAATCAGCCCCAGCATTTT. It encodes CSARDRGGRNQPQHF.